Below, one T cell receptor beta chain is given with its context. The target antigen is unknown. This may be a read error: a much more frequent sequence differs by one nucleotide. One entry per CDR3 protein, called by TCRdb with MiXCR from the reads. The data contain some 920,000 distinct CDR3 sequences, more than 25% of them singletons. The record originates from a study of T cell repertoires in cytomegalovirus infection. Turning to the study itself: Recently identified HLA-C-restricted CMV epitopes were used, and well-studied HLA-B-restricted CMV epitopes were used as well.

The CDR3 loop spans 16 amino acids. CDR1 and CDR2 (germline): SGHTA, FQGNSA. The clonotype originates from a human donor in good health (CMV status not recorded). Some clones in this sample may be carry-over from other donors' samples. J is TRBJ1-5 and V is TRBV7-2; D remains ambiguous. Material: cultured CD8+ T cells from PBMCs, obtained from culture after CMV antigen stimulation. In nucleotides, the CDR3 is TGTTCCAGCAGCTTAAGCTCGCGGGAGTATGCTCAGCCCCAGCATTTT. It is translated as CSSSLSSREYAQPQHF.